This T cell receptor beta chain comes out of a study of blood T cells in healthy people across ages. Next came a second PCR, run for about 6 to 12 cycles, which used a sample-barcoded 5' primer along with a J-beta primer mix. From the 5' RACE reads, TCRdb called clonotypes with MiXCR, one entry per CDR3 protein. The sample lists some 1,800,000 distinct CDR3 sequences; about 39% were seen once. V was pared by 4 bases and J by 5 bases, with 12 bases between. The CDR3 is 13 residues long. Per the germline V gene, CDR1 is MNHNS and CDR2 is SASEGT. This receptor was taken from a human donor in good health. The sequenced material came from blood. The chain carries TRBV6-1 and TRBJ2-7; possibly TRBD1 for D (6 bases). The DNA for the CDR3 is TGTGCCAGCAGTGGACCGGACAGAGACGAGCAGTACTTC. This encodes CASSGPDRDEQYF.